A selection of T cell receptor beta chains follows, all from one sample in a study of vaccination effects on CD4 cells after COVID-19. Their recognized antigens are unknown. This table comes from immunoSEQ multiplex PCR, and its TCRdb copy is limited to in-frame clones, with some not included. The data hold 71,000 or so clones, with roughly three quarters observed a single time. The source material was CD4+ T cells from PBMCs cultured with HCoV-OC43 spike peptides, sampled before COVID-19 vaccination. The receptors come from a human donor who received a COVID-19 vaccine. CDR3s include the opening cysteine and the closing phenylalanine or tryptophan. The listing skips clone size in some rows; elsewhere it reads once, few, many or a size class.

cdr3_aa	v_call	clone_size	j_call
CAWNNKPSSYNEQFF	TRBV30	once	TRBJ2-1
CASSLTYGHLPNYGYTF	TRBV7-2	NA	TRBJ1-2
CAWSKGYMGETQYF	TRBV30	NA	TRBJ2-5
CASGPSMSTDTQYF	TRBV12-5	NA	TRBJ2-3
CASSPWTGRDTEAFF	TRBV19	NA	TRBJ1-1
CASSLWGIEVHGYTF	TRBV5-4	NA	TRBJ1-2
CSVEPLNEAFF	TRBV29-1	NA	TRBJ1-1
CASSPGSSNEQFF	TRBV18	NA	TRBJ2-1
CASSDEGVTDTQYF	TRBV10-1	NA	TRBJ2-3
CASTKDGYNEQFF	TRBV6-5	NA	TRBJ2-1
CASSLLLNTEAFF	TRBV11-1	NA	TRBJ1-1
CASRSRGLPEGAFF	TRBV28	NA	TRBJ1-1
CASSPPGLAGGRTDTQYF	TRBV7-2	NA	TRBJ2-3
CASSLERTGRYGYTF	TRBV11-2	NA	TRBJ1-2
CASSWTSGGETQYF	TRBV2	NA	TRBJ2-5
CASSLDGGLFGYTF	TRBV7-9	NA	TRBJ1-2
CASSYEASGGARETQYF	TRBV6-2/TRBV6-3	NA	TRBJ2-5
CASSDSIEGVNEQFF	TRBV6-4	NA	TRBJ2-1
CASSLGSPGGELFF	TRBV19	NA	TRBJ2-2
CASKDRGEPNIQYF	TRBV2	NA	TRBJ2-4
CASSTQDRAIYMNTEAFF	TRBV18	NA	TRBJ1-1
CASSRQGNTEAFF	TRBV19	few	TRBJ1-1
CASSQYVRTQETQYF	TRBV5-6	NA	TRBJ2-5
CASSLGLTGGLVPLHF	TRBV7-9	few	TRBJ1-6
CASSLDSQGGLYGYTF	TRBV7-2	few	TRBJ1-2
CASSSKLAASYEQFF	TRBV6-2/TRBV6-3	once	TRBJ2-1
CASSFPGDTQYF	TRBV5-1	once	TRBJ2-3
CASSLDRGDAEAFF	TRBV5-1	NA	TRBJ1-1
CASSLLSGGEETQYF	TRBV5-6	NA	TRBJ2-5
CASSPPGRTEAFF	TRBV18	once	TRBJ1-1
CASSLGQRLLNEQFF	TRBV27	NA	TRBJ2-1
CAWSKGHPYGYTF	TRBV30	NA	TRBJ1-2
CASSDPPGEQFF	TRBV6-4	few	TRBJ2-1
CASSKETGSVAKNIQYF	TRBV21-1	NA	TRBJ2-4
CASRAPNTGELFF	TRBV10-1	few	TRBJ2-2
CASSKAGGSLARVETQYF	TRBV21-1	NA	TRBJ2-5
CASGYSNQPQHF	TRBV7-2	once	TRBJ1-5
CASSHPGPSSGANVLTF	TRBV4-3	NA	TRBJ2-6
CAATGGRETQYF	TRBV19	NA	TRBJ2-5
CASSIRSSGNGNQPQHF	TRBV19	NA	TRBJ1-5
CASTWGTTGELFF	TRBV10-1	NA	TRBJ2-2
CASSQGQGTTELFF	TRBV4-1	NA	TRBJ2-2
CASSPGTGGPGTQYF	TRBV7-9	NA	TRBJ2-3
CASSLLTGGGADGELFF	TRBV5-4	NA	TRBJ2-2
CASSYRPDPGSYNEQFF	TRBV6-2/TRBV6-3	NA	TRBJ2-1
CAWSVRVGSGELFF	TRBV30	once	TRBJ2-2
CASSVGGRVDNEQFF	TRBV9	NA	TRBJ2-1
CASSPGGSGNTIYF	TRBV18	few	TRBJ1-3
CATSESGGEAKNIQYF	TRBV24-1	NA	TRBJ2-4
CASRLSGVSGELFF	TRBV3-1/TRBV3-2	NA	TRBJ2-2
CASSSPNYGYTF	TRBV6-2/TRBV6-3	NA	TRBJ1-2
CASTLLTGNTIYF	TRBV2	NA	TRBJ1-3
CASSANSGNTIYF	TRBV2	few	TRBJ1-3
CASSQGTSQHF	TRBV3-1/TRBV3-2	NA	TRBJ1-5
CASSPPRGSGNTIYF	TRBV18	NA	TRBJ1-3
CASSLRGTSTDTQYF	TRBV28	NA	TRBJ2-3
CASIRDSNQPQHF	TRBV2	NA	TRBJ1-5